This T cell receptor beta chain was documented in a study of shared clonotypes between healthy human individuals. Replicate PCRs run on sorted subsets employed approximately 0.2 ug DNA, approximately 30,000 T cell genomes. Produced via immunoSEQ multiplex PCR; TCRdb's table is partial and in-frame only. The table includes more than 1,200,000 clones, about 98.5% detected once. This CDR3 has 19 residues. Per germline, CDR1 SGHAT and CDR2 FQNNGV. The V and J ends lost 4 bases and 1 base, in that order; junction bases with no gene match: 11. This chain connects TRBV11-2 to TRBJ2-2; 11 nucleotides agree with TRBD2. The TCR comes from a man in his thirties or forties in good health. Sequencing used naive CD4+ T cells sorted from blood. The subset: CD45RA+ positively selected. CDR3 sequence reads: CASSSRQLAGGQNTGELFF. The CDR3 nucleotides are TGTGCCAGCAGCTCCCGGCAGCTAGCGGGAGGCCAGAACACCGGGGAGCTGTTTTTT.